This TCR beta chain is drawn from a study of cytomegalovirus exposure and HLA in healthy donors. Study background: As released early, the data held some 85 million unique TCRs from HLA-typed donors.

Concerning this clone: Its antigen is unknown.

CDR3 length equals 12 residues. Trimming cost V 6 bases and J 1 base, with 7 bases left between them. CDR1 and CDR2 (germline): LNHDA, SQIVND (reference sequence). Notes on the study in general: On later analysis, the bulk of CMV-associated TCR beta chains appeared to be HLA-restricted.

Both 60 Vbeta primers and 13 Jbeta primers went into the PCR. Repertoires were generated with immunoSEQ multiplex PCR, while TCRdb's copy carries only in-frame clones and drops some. This sample yields 50,000 to 70,000 clones, of which approximately 80% are seen a single time; about 1.6% belongs to the top ten. This rearrangement joins TRBV19 to TRBJ2-7; maybe TRBD1 (5 bases). This clonotype was obtained from a human donor in good health. Material: PBMCs. CDR3 sequence: CASRNRSYEQYF. CDR3 nucleotides: TGTGCCAGTAGGAACAGGTCCTACGAGCAGTACTTC.